The 17 T cell receptor beta chains reported below all come from one sample, sequenced in a study of blood T cell repertoires in COVID-19. The repertoire was sequenced with immunoSEQ multiplex PCR; TCRdb's copy has only in-frame clones and lacks some. The table shows some 310,000 clones, with about nine tenths occurring only once. Material for sequencing was peripheral blood. The source of these receptors is a man aged 50 or older with active or convalescent COVID-19.

The chain employs TRBV28 and TRBJ1-1; 11 bases align to TRBD1. The CDR3 consists of 15 residues. V shed 6 bases and J 1 base; nucleotides not matched to a gene: 4. Germline loops: CDR1 MDHEN, CDR2 SYDVKM. CDR3 coding DNA: TGTGCCAGCAGGGACAGGGGGCGCGGGAACACTGAAGCTTTCTTT. It yields the protein CASRDRGRGNTEAFF.

The CDR3 region has the DNA TGCGCCAGCCGGGGGGAGAACACTGAAGCTTTCTTT. Encoded protein: CASRGENTEAFF. This chain connects TRBV5-1 to TRBJ1-1, with a tentative D call TRBD1 (5 bases). Germline CDR1 and CDR2: SGHRS and YFSETQ. The CDR3 has 12 residues. The ends were cut back, 7 bases at V and 1 base at J, with 8 bases in the middle.

This chain connects TRBV6-5 to TRBJ2-1; D possibly corresponds to TRBD2 (7 bases). CDR1 is MNHEY, CDR2 SVGAGI, per germline. This CDR3 region has 15 residues. V was pared by 5 bases and J by 2 bases, with 13 bases between. In DNA, the CDR3 is TGTGCCAGCAGTCCAACAGGGAGGGCCTACAATGAGCAGTTCTTC. Translated, it gives CASSPTGRAYNEQFF.

The chain links TRBV29-1 to TRBJ1-2, with 7 nucleotides matching TRBD1. J lost 6 bases, V lost 4 bases, and 5 bases had no gene match. This CDR3 is built from 12 residues. Germline CDR1 SQVTM, CDR2 ANQGSEA. CDR3 residues: CSVGKGADGYTF. The CDR3 coding sequence is TGCAGCGTTGGGAAGGGGGCCGATGGCTACACCTTC.

The chain links TRBV7-8 to TRBJ2-4; 8 bases align to TRBD1. CDR1 is SGHVS, CDR2 FQNEAQ, per germline. The trim removed 5 bases at V and 4 bases at J, leaving 7 bases unmatched. This CDR3 is built from 15 residues. The CDR3 sequence is CASSATRTGKNIQYF. CDR3 DNA: TGTGCCAGCAGCGCGACACGGACAGGGAAAAACATTCAGTACTTC.

This clone was counted a single time. The chain links TRBV5-1 to TRBJ1-1, with D perhaps matching TRBD1 (5 bases). V dropped 4 bases and J dropped 3 bases, with 16 bases sitting between them. Germline values: CDR1 SGHRS, CDR2 YFSETQ. The CDR3 spans 15 residues. CDR3 in amino acids: CASSPGPAGDTEAFF. The CDR3 bases are TGCGCCAGCAGCCCTGGACCGGCGGGGGACACTGAAGCTTTCTTT. Looking up the rest from reference TRBV5-1 and TRBJ1-1 gives the full variable domain: KAGVTQTPRYLIKTRGQQVTLSCSPISGHRSVSWYQQTPGQGLQFLFEYFSETQRNKGNFPGRFSGRQFSNSRSEMNVSTLELGDSALYLCASSPGPAGDTEAFFGQGTRLTVV.

The chain is built from TRBV30 and TRBJ2-5; D possibly corresponds to TRBD2 (6 bases). V was trimmed by 0 bases and J by 7 bases, leaving 18 bases between them. The CDR3 runs to 15 residues. Germline V gene data show CDR1 as GTSNPN and CDR2 as SVGIG (reference sequence). CDR3 sequence: CAWSVRSSARGTQYF. CDR3 bases: TGTGCCTGGAGTGTACGATCTAGTGCGCGGGGGACCCAGTACTTC.

The rearrangement links TRBV19 to TRBJ1-1; a possible D gene is TRBD1 (5 bases). CDR1 and CDR2 (germline): LNHDA, SQIVND (reference sequence). The V gene lost 4 bases and the J gene lost 4 bases, with 13 bases spanning the gap. The CDR3 is made up of 14 amino acids. CDR3 residues: CASSRGGASTEAFF. Here the CDR3 DNA reads TGTGCCAGTAGTAGGGGAGGGGCGAGCACTGAAGCTTTCTTT.

This rearrangement joins TRBV6-5 to TRBJ1-1; 9 nucleotides agree with TRBD1. In germline, CDR1 is MNHEY, CDR2 SVGAGI. The CDR3 has 16 residues. V lost 4 bases and J lost 4; bases outside the gene matches: 10. The CDR3 is CASSFGNRGRGTEAFF. CDR3 nucleotide sequence: TGTGCCAGCAGTTTCGGTAACAGGGGGCGAGGCACTGAAGCTTTCTTT.

The J gene is TRBJ1-1, the V gene TRBV5-1; D perhaps matches TRBD1 (5 bases). Germline V gene sequence: CDR1 SGHRS, CDR2 YFSETQ. CDR3 size: 16 residues. Deletions cut 0 bases from V and 1 base from J, with 13 bases between. The CDR3 sequence is CASSLVTLGGNTEAFF. CDR3 DNA: TGCGCCAGCAGCTTGGTGACGTTGGGGGGGAACACTGAAGCTTTCTTT.

The gene calls are TRBV12-5 and TRBJ2-5; 7 nucleotides match TRBD1. The CDR3 contains 13 residues. With 1 base clipped from V and 5 bases from J, the junction kept 1 base outside the gene matches. Germline lookup yields CDR1 LGHNT and CDR2 FRNRAP. In nucleotides, the CDR3 is TGTGCTAGTGGTTTGGGCAGGGGGGAGACCCAGTACTTC. Its translation is CASGLGRGETQYF. Complete variable domain (other parts from reference TRBV12-5 and TRBJ2-5): DARVTQTPRHKVTEMGQEVTMRCQPILGHNTVFWYRQTMMQGLELLAYFRNRAPLDDSGMPKDRFSAEMPDATLATLKIQPSEPRDSAVYFCASGLGRGETQYFGPGTRLLVL.

The rearrangement uses TRBV6-2 or TRBV6-3 and TRBJ2-3; D remains unclear. Germline CDR1 and CDR2: MNHEY and SVGEGT. With 3 bases removed from V and 2 bases from J, the gap between germline ends came to 9 bases. The CDR3 length is 14 residues. The CDR3 bases are TGTGCCAGCAGTTATATCTCTCTCACAGATACGCAGTATTTT. Translation gives CASSYISLTDTQYF.

CDR3: CASSLTGYQPQHF. The CDR3 nucleotides read TGTGCCAGCAGCTTAACAGGGTATCAGCCCCAGCATTTT. This chain uses TRBV7-9 with TRBJ1-5, with D perhaps TRBD1 (6 bases). Germline V gene sequence: CDR1 SEHNR, CDR2 FQNEAQ (reference sequence). CDR3 length: 13 amino acids. V dropped 2 bases and J dropped 5 bases, with 7 bases sitting between them.

This clone has just one count. This CDR3 reads CASRPIGGGYGYTF. The CDR3 DNA reads as TGTGCCAGCAGGCCTATTGGGGGGGGTTATGGCTACACCTTC. The rearrangement links TRBV6-5 to TRBJ1-2; possible D gene TRBD1, 5 bases. The CDR3 is made up of 14 amino acids. Germline V lookup: CDR1 MNHEY, CDR2 SVGAGI. V shed 6 bases and J shed 5 bases, with 16 bases lying between them.

The chain combines TRBV18 with TRBJ1-6, with 11 bases matching TRBD1. CDR3 length: 15 amino acids. V was pared by 3 bases and J by 9 bases, with 4 bases of the junction left unmatched. Per the germline V gene, CDR1 is KGHSH and CDR2 is LQKENI. CDR3 sequence reads: CASSPGTGGGSPLHF. The CDR3 DNA is TGTGCCAGCTCACCCGGGACAGGGGGTGGTTCACCCCTCCACTTT.

This rearrangement joins TRBV27 to TRBJ2-1, with 9 bases fitting TRBD2. With 6 bases clipped from V and 2 bases from J, the junction kept 14 bases outside the gene matches. In germline, CDR1 is MNHEY, CDR2 SMNVEV (reference sequence). The CDR3 runs 18 residues. This chain's CDR3 is CASRRRGGRLSAYNEQFF. CDR3 nucleotide sequence: TGTGCCAGCAGAAGGCGGGGGGGCCGACTGTCGGCCTACAATGAGCAGTTCTTC.

The count of this clone is one. This specimen includes other DNA sequences encoding the same CDR3. V usage is TRBV7-2 and J usage is TRBJ1-5; 7 nucleotides match TRBD1. The CDR3 extends over 13 amino acids. V lost 4 bases to trimming and J lost 5 bases; unmatched junction nucleotides: 2. Germline lookup yields CDR1 SGHTA and CDR2 FQGNSA. CDR3 residues: CASSSQGDQPQHF. The CDR3 DNA sequence: TGTGCCAGCAGCTCGCAGGGGGATCAGCCCCAGCATTTT. Together with reference TRBV7-2 and TRBJ1-5, the CDR3 gives the full variable domain: GAGVSQSPSNKVTEKGKDVELRCDPISGHTALYWYRQSLGQGLEFLIYFQGNSAPDKSGLPSDRFSAERTGGSVSTLTIQRTQQEDSAVYLCASSSQGDQPQHFGDGTRLSIL.